This passage covers 2 T cell receptor beta chains from one sample sequenced in a study of T cells in narcolepsy. Some clones are missing from TCRdb's copy, which holds only in-frame ones; the method was immunoSEQ multiplex PCR. This repertoire shows more than 30,000 clones, 75% to 90% found once; its top ten account for roughly 0.7%. Sequences were obtained from memory (CD45RA-) CD4+ T cells from blood. These receptor sequences come from a human donor in good health.

The chain carries TRBV5-1 and TRBJ1-2; a weak D match, TRBD1 (5 bases). Germline V gene data show CDR1 as SGHRS and CDR2 as YFSETQ. This CDR3 is 15 amino acids long. Trimming left V 0 bases short and J 7 bases short, with 16 bases between. CDR3 residues: CASSLEGQGLSGYTF. The CDR3 region has the DNA TGCGCCAGCAGCTTGGAGGGGCAGGGCTTGTCTGGCTACACCTTC.

The genes are TRBV30 and TRBJ1-5; 10 bases match TRBD1. From germline, CDR1 is GTSNPN and CDR2 SVGIG (reference sequence). This CDR3 spans 13 amino acids. V shed 6 bases, J shed 5 bases, and the junction held 4 bases outside the gene matches. CDR3: CACRTGGDQPQHF. CDR3 sequence (DNA): TGTGCCTGTCGGACAGGGGGGGATCAGCCCCAGCATTTT. Based on the CDR3 plus reference TRBV30 and TRBJ1-5, the full variable domain is SQTIHQWPATLVQPVGSPLSLECTVEGTSNPNLYWYRQAAGRGLQLLFYSVGIGQISSEVPQNLSASRPQDRQFILSSKKLLLSDSGFYLCACRTGGDQPQHFGDGTRLSIL.